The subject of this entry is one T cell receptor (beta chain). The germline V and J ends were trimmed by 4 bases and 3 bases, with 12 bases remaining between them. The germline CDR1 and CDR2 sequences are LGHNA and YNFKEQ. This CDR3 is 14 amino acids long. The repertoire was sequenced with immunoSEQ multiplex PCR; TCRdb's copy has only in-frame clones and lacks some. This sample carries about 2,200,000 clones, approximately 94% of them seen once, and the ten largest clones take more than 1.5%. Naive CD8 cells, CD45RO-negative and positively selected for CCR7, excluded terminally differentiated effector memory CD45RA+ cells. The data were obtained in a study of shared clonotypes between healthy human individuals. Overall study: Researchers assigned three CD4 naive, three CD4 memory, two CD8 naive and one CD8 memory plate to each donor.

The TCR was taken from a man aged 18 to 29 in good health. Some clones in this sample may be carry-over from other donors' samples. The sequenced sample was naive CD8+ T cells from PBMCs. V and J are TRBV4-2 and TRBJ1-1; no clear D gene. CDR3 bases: TGTGCCAGCAGCCGGCGGAGCTTGGACACTGAAGCTTTCTTT. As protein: CASSRRSLDTEAFF.